Sequencing of this TCR beta chain was carried out in a study of regulatory T cells in long-lasting Graves disease (dated by TCRdb to 2020 to 2023). For context, the study as a whole: Antithyroid drugs had been taken for less than 3 months by newly diagnosed Graves' disease patients. The study was conducted in China and was registered as a clinical trial. A total of 33 samples underwent TCR sequencing: about 13 from persistent and some 20 from newly diagnosed Graves' disease patients. Persistent Graves' disease patients were compared with newly diagnosed Graves' disease patients by peripheral blood TCR sequencing and RNA sequencing.

The time point tag for this specimen amounts to: newly diagnosed GD, antithyroid drugs for less than 3 months. For both TCR sequencing and RNA sequencing, RNA was extracted from PBMCs in TRIzol. The diagnosis of Graves' disease followed American Thyroid Association guidelines. Patients for the study were recruited at an endocrinology department in Xi'an, China. Each patient gave about 9.1 milliliters of peripheral blood, collected in an EDTA anticoagulant tube. Ficoll Paque Plus density gradient separation was used to isolate PBMCs, and no further T cell sorting was done. An Agilent 2100 Bioanalyzer and agarose gel were used to check RNA quality, and a NanoDrop 2000 was used to measure RNA concentration. Summary of the overall study and its limitations: Patients with persistent disease shared more public clonotypes (around 2,700) than newly diagnosed patients did (more than 900). The small sample size was acknowledged by the authors as a limitation that may reduce accuracy. Sequencing and analysis were restricted to the TCR beta chain. Compared with newly diagnosed patients, persistent Graves' disease patients had lower TCR Shannon entropy and fewer highly expanded clones, which suggests clonal expansion. TRBV28, TRBJ1-2 and TRBJ2-5 were preferentially used in persistent disease, while TRBV20-1 and TRBJ2-1 were favored in newly diagnosed disease. Peripheral blood alone was examined, since thyroid tissue, which constituted the primary lesion, could not be accessed.

Libraries were prepared through multiplex PCR. Sequencing used an Illumina HiSeq 4000. CDR3 regions were amplified by Arm-PCR with iRepertoire HTBI primers to construct TCR beta libraries. Before sequencing, the PCR products went through gel purification. On the authors' methods: Gene usage analysis of CDR3 amino acid clonotypes used the approximately 62 TRBV and 12 to 15 TRBJ segments found across samples. COPE and FqMerger were used to merge the filtered high-quality paired reads into contigs. Contigs were aligned with BLAST to IMGT TRBV, TRBD and TRBJ reference genes, and CDR3 was defined per IMGT. Clonotypes above 0.1% frequency were classified as highly expanded clones. Repertoire diversity was measured by Shannon entropy, and V-J evenness by the Gini coefficient. Clonotypes shared by more than one individual were considered public. TCRdb reworked the public reads: Q25 trimming with fastp, MiXCR clone assembly, productive beta chains retained. Identical CDR3 protein sequences are pooled into one entry, listed with their most common genes and DNA. The V and J calls here are based on TCRdb, not the publication. Counted in this sample were hundreds of thousands of distinct CDR3 sequences; approximately 15% of them appeared once. Together, the top ten hold roughly 7.7% of the sample.

Turning to this clonotype: Its target antigen remains unknown. Per-base qualities were not stored, and no clone one base away is much larger.

The germline V gene supplies CDR1 MNHEY and CDR2 SVGEGT. Measured from the cysteine to the phenylalanine, the CDR3 is 17 residues long. The only DNA kept is the CDR3, 51 bases in frame from the first base. V has 5 bases trimmed and J has 3 bases trimmed; junction bases matching no gene number 11. The sample also formed part of further work on T cells in Graves' hyperthyroidism and ophthalmopathy. As that second paper reports: Stable Graves' hyperthyroidism was defined as no progression to ophthalmopathy during 18 months of follow-up. Hyperthyroidism patients were aged 18 to 65 years and newly diagnosed, with disease duration of less than 2 months. Exclusion was applied to patients with uncontrolled infections, other autoimmune diseases, pregnancy or lactation. Diagnoses were established on the basis of clinical symptoms, serum thyroxine and TRAb, thyroid ultrasound, and orbital computed tomography. For the first round of RT-PCR on the TCR CDR3, the HTBI primer set was used together with the Qiagen OneStep RT-PCR kit. Most expanded thyroid clonotypes (frequency above 0.001) were also detected in blood, suggesting blood repertoires may reflect thyroid immune responses. A model built on a 13 V-J signature distinguished ophthalmopathy from stable hyperthyroidism, reaching around 87% sensitivity and around 81% specificity in cross-validation and 80%/75% in testing. During validation, the model predicted progression to ophthalmopathy a median of approximately six months ahead of onset, with around 70% sensitivity and around 72% specificity. To identify distinguishing TCR V-J signatures, a discovery cohort of around 98 patients was used, comprising 43 with Graves' ophthalmopathy and some 60 with stable Graves' hyperthyroidism. Whether ophthalmopathy could be predicted prospectively was tested in an independent validation cohort made up of fewer than 20 hyperthyroidism patients plus 17 patients who later progressed to ophthalmopathy. The 100 discovery patients were divided at random into training and test sets in a 7:3 ratio. The study also compared thyroid tissue and blood T-cell repertoires from five or six Graves' hyperthyroidism patients. After blood sampling, hyperthyroidism patients were treated with methimazole at a starting dose of 30 mg daily, and ophthalmopathy patients were treated with high-dose intravenous methylprednisolone. Libraries were constructed in a second round of multiplex PCR, after which size selection and purification were carried out. Libraries were sequenced paired-end with 100 bp reads on an Illumina HiSeq2000. SOAPnuke was used to process the raw data, with reads discarded if the reads contained adapters or uncalled bases, had a mean Phred below 15, or lacked an exact constant-primer or identifier match. High-quality paired reads were merged using COPE v1.2.5, and each unique nucleotide sequence was defined as a clonotype. MiTCR v1.1 was used to align clonotypes to the IMGT TRBV, TRBD and TRBJ reference segments. The analysis was restricted to V-J combinations with a frequency above 0.0001, which together covered 99.2% of the repertoires. A TCS score was defined as the ratio between F50 (clonal expansion) and ExV (chaos), using BLOSUM62-based TCRdist between CDR3 peptides within each V-J. Welch's t-statistics and random forest reduced just over 500 V-J features to roughly 13, which were used in a naive Bayes classifier (R e1071). Sample size was not statistically predetermined, and blinding of investigators to group allocation was not performed. TCR Vbeta CDR3 sequencing of approximately 140 peripheral blood samples (over 40 ophthalmopathy, roughly 72 hyperthyroidism and about 17 progressor patients) is reported in the paper.

The receptor was isolated from a woman aged 40 to 55 with Graves disease. Donor details come from another sample of the same person, matched by shared clones. This receptor chain uses TRBV6-2 or TRBV6-3 and TRBJ2-3; 10 central nucleotides agree with TRBD2. The specimen was peripheral blood mononuclear cells (PBMCs), collected at new diagnosis, from a patient treated with antithyroid drugs. For the CDR3, the sequence is CASSEVAGGGRTDTQYF. The sequence in DNA is TGTGCCAGCAGTGAAGTAGCGGGAGGAGGGAGGACAGATACGCAGTATTTT.